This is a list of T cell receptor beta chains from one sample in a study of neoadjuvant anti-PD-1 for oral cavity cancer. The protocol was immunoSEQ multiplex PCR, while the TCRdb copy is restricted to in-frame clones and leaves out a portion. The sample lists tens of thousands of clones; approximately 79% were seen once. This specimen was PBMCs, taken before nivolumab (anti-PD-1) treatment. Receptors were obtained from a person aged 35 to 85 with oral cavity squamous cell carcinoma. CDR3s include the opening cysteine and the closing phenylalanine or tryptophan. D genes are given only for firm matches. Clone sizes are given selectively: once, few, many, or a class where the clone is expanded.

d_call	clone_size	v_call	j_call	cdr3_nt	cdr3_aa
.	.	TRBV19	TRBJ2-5	TGTGCCAGTAGTCCTGAGGGTCAGGCCGGGGAGGAGACCCAGTACTTC	CASSPEGQAGEETQYF
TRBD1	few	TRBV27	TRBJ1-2	TGTGCCAGCAGTACCTCCGACAGGGCCGGGGGCTACACCTTC	CASSTSDRAGGYTF
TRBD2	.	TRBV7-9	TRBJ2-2	TGTGCCAGCAGCTTAACAGGACTAGCGACGAACACCGGGGAGCTGTTTTTT	CASSLTGLATNTGELFF
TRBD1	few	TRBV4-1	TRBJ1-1	TGCGCCAGCAGCCAAGACCGACAGGGGGCTAACGAAAACACTGAAGCTTTCTTT	CASSQDRQGANENTEAFF
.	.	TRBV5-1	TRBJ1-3	TGCGCCAGCAGCCGGGACTTCGGGCCCTCTGGAAACACCATATATTTT	CASSRDFGPSGNTIYF
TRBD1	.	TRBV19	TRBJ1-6	TGTGCCAGTAAAGGGGGGACAGGGGTATTTGTGAATTCACCCCTCCACTTT	CASKGGTGVFVNSPLHF
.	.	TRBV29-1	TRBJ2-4	TGCAGCGTTGACATTGGCGGGGCATGGGGCATTCAGTACTTC	CSVDIGGAWGIQYF
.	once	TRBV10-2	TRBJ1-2	TGCGCCAGCAGGAGGGGGGTTGGTGACACCCATGGCTACACCTTC	CASRRGVGDTHGYTF
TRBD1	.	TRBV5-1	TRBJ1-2	TGCGCCAGCAGCTTTGACAGGGAAGATGGCTACACCTTC	CASSFDREDGYTF
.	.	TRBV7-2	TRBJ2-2	TGTGCCAGCACCGTACACGGGAGGAACACCGGGGAGCTGTTTTTT	CASTVHGRNTGELFF
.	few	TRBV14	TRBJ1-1	TGTGCCAGCAGCCAAGATACCAATGAAGCTTTCTTT	CASSQDTNEAFF
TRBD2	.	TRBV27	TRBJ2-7	TGTGCCAGCAGTCCCCGACTAGCGGGAGGACTCCGCTCTGAGCAGTACTTC	CASSPRLAGGLRSEQYF
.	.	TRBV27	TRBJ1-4	TGTGCCAGCAGTTCAACCACGGATTATAATGAAAAACTGTTTTTT	CASSSTTDYNEKLFF
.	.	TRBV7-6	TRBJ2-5	TGTGCCAGCAGTCCAGATCAAGAGACCCAGTACTTC	CASSPDQETQYF
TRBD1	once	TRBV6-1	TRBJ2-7	TGTGCCAGCCCCAGGACAGGGGTTTCCCACGAGCAGTACTTC	CASPRTGVSHEQYF
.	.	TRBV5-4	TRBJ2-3	TGTGCCAGCAGCTCGGGACCGCAGGTCACAGATACGCAGTATTTT	CASSSGPQVTDTQYF
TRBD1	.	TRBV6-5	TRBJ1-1	TGTGCCAGCAGTTACGGAGCAGGGGGCACTGAAGCTTTCTTT	CASSYGAGGTEAFF
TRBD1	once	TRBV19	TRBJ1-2	TGTGCCAGTGGAGCCAGGGGGAACTATGGCTACACCTTC	CASGARGNYGYTF
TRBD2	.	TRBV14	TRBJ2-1	TGTGCCAGCAGCCAACCACGACTAGCGGGAGGCTACGGAGGGGGAAATGAGCAGTTCTTC	CASSQPRLAGGYGGGNEQFF
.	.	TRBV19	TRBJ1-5	TGTGCCAGTAGTATACGGGGTATTGACAATCAGCCCCAGCATTTT	CASSIRGIDNQPQHF
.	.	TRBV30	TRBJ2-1	TGTGCCTGGGCCGGGCCTGGGGTTGAGCAGTTCTTC	CAWAGPGVEQFF
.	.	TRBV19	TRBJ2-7	TGTGCCAGTAGCTCGCCTCTTTACGAGCAGTACTTC	CASSSPLYEQYF
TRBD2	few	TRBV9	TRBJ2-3	TGTGCCAGCAGCGTAGCGCGGGGGGACACAGATACGCAGTATTTT	CASSVARGDTDTQYF
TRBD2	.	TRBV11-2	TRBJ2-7	TGTGCCAGCAGCTTAGAGGCCCCATTACTAGCGGGGTCCTCCTACGAGCAGTACTTC	CASSLEAPLLAGSSYEQYF
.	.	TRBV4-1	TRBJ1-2	TGCGCCAGCAGCCAAGTCCAGGCCAGTAACTATGGCTACACCTTC	CASSQVQASNYGYTF
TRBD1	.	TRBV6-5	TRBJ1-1	TGTGCCAGCAGTAACGACAGGGTTCGGGGTGAAGCTTTCTTT	CASSNDRVRGEAFF
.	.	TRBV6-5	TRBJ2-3	TGTGCCAGCAGTTTCTCGGGGTGGTTGGACACAGATACGCAGTATTTT	CASSFSGWLDTDTQYF
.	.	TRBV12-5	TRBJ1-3	TGTGCTAGTGGTTTGGGATCGGGTTCTGGAAACACCATATATTTT	CASGLGSGSGNTIYF
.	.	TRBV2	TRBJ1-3	TGTGCCAGCAGTGCTGAAATGGCTCTCTCTGGAAACACCATATATTTT	CASSAEMALSGNTIYF
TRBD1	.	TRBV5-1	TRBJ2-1	TGCGCCAGCAGCATCCGGGACAGCGGTTTGATAAATGAGCAGTTCTTC	CASSIRDSGLINEQFF
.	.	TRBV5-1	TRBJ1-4	TGCGCCAGCAGCTTGGCGACGGTTGCAACTAATGAAAAACTGTTTTTT	CASSLATVATNEKLFF
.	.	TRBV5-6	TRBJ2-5	TGTGCCAGCAGCTTCTCTACGGGACCCAGGACGGGAAAGACCCAGTACTTC	CASSFSTGPRTGKTQYF
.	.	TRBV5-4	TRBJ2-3	TGTGCCAGCAGCTTGCCGGGAGCAGCGGATACGCAGTATTTT	CASSLPGAADTQYF
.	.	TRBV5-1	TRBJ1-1	TGCGCCAGCAGGGCGGTAGGGTCGGGTACTGAAGCTTTCTTT	CASRAVGSGTEAFF
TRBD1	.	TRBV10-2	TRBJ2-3	TGCGCCAGCAGTGGAGAGGGGGCGAGGACAGATACGCAGTATTTT	CASSGEGARTDTQYF
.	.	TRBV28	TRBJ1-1	TGTGCCAGCAGCCTCACAGGGCTAGCTTTCTTT	CASSLTGLAFF
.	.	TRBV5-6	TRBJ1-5	TGTGCCAGCAGCTTGGGGAGAGTCGATCAGCCCCAGCATTTT	CASSLGRVDQPQHF
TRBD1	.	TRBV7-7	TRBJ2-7	TGTGCCAGCAGCCACCCGGGACAGCTGGCCGAGCAGTACTTC	CASSHPGQLAEQYF
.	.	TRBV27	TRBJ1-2	TGTGCCAGCAGCTACGGAGGGGCCCATGAAGGCTACACCTTC	CASSYGGAHEGYTF
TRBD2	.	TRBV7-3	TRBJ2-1	TGTGCCAGCAGCCTTGCTAGCGGGAGGTACAATGAGCAGTTCTTC	CASSLASGRYNEQFF
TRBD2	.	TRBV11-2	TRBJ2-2	TGTGCCAGCAGCAGTCTGGTGGGAGGGCTCGGAGGGGAGCTGTTTTTT	CASSSLVGGLGGELFF
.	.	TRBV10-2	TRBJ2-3	TGCGCCAGCAGCCCCCTGGGGGTAGGCACAGATACGCAGTATTTT	CASSPLGVGTDTQYF
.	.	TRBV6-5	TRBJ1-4	TGTGCCAGCAGGCTGACAGGTGCGAATGAAAAACTGTTTTTT	CASRLTGANEKLFF
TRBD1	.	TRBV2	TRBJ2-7	TGTGCCAGCAGCGCAGACAGGGCCCACGAGCAGTACTTC	CASSADRAHEQYF
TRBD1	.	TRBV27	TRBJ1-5	TGTGCCAGCAAATCCAGGGGGAGGGTAAATGGCAATCAGCCCCAGCATTTT	CASKSRGRVNGNQPQHF